This T cell receptor beta chain was recorded in a study of post-analysis software for immune sequencing data. Looking at the study overall: Recorded disease courses covered relapsing-remitting, secondary progressive and progressive-relapsing multiple sclerosis. Some patients had no subtype annotation.

Libraries were made from TCR beta cDNA, and they carried unique molecular identifiers. The T cell input of roughly 0.95 to 10 million gave a few hundred thousand cDNA molecules. TCRdb redid the calling of the PCR reads with MiXCR, one entry per CDR3 protein. The sample holds some 700,000 distinct CDR3 sequences, approximately 60% seen once. Germline-derived CDR1 and CDR2 are MNHNS and SASEGT. The CDR3 runs 14 residues. The J segment lost 0 bases and the V segment lost 10 bases, leaving 5 bases of the junction unmatched. Notes on this clonotype: What it binds is not known.

General observations from the study: Higher frequency in patients than in controls was seen for about 5 TRBV segments, with TRBV5-6, TRBV5-1 and TRBV20-1 among them. A significant reduction in normalized Chao1 diversity was observed in multiple sclerosis patients versus controls.

This TCR came from a girl aged 2-10 years with multiple sclerosis. The sample was blood. This chain joins TRBV6-1 and TRBJ2-3; 9 nucleotides align to TRBD1. In DNA form, the CDR3 reads TGTGCCAACAGGGACAGGGCTAGCACAGATACGCAGTATTTT. It is translated as CANRDRASTDTQYF.